Listed here is a single T cell receptor beta chain. The CDR3 is 14 residues long. CDR1 is LGHNA, CDR2 YSLEER, per germline. J lost 8 bases, V lost 3 bases, and 5 bases had no gene match. Per the original methods: Scientists estimated how many nucleated cells there were by amplifying reference gene primers. The assay was immunoSEQ multiplex PCR, and TCRdb's table has in-frame clones only and misses some. Clonal size and the V and J genes are those of that table, whereas D and trimming came from the DNA. Here the sample spans just over 150,000 clones, about 79% being singletons. The data belong to a study of blood T cell repertoires in COVID-19. Across the whole study: The origin of the acute and convalescent COVID-19 samples was the United States, Italy and Spain. The cDNA or gDNA used as material had been derived from T cells, B-cell-depleted T cells, or PBMCs.

This receptor was obtained from a woman aged 50 to 60 with acute or convalescent COVID-19. The sample consisted of peripheral blood. The chain links TRBV4-3 to TRBJ2-1, with 9 bases aligning to TRBD2. The CDR3 DNA sequence: TGCGCCAGCAGCCAGGCCGGGACTAGCCATGAGCAGTTCTTC. Translated, it gives CASSQAGTSHEQFF.